The 30 T cell receptor beta chains listed next were all sequenced from one sample in a study of beta chain features in type 1 diabetes. These TCRs' antigens remain unknown. The investigators reverse transcribed all of the isolated RNA, so they sequenced expressed TCRB transcripts. The protocol was immunoSEQ multiplex PCR, while the TCRdb copy is restricted to in-frame clones and leaves out a portion. The sample shows 500,000 to 650,000 clones, around 12% of them seen only once. Study-wide findings and caveats: TCRB CDR3s from Type 1 diabetes patients were moderately but significantly shorter in all four CD4+ subsets.

Sequencing was carried out using naive CD4+ T cells from blood. These receptors all come from a man aged 25-45 years with type 1 diabetes.

A few counts support this clone. The chain employs TRBV5-4 and TRBJ2-5; D is possibly TRBD1 (6 bases). This CDR3 is built from 15 residues. Trimming shortened V by 4 bases and J by 2 bases, and 15 bases separated the two germline ends. CDR1 and CDR2 from the germline V gene are SGHNT and YYREEE (reference sequence). CDR3 amino acids: CASSTTGTQQETQYF. CDR3 coding DNA: TGTGCCAGCAGCACCACCGGGACACAGCAAGAGACCCAGTACTTC.

The chain combines TRBV9 with TRBJ1-3, with D uncertain. Trimming removed 1 base from V and 2 bases from J, with 10 bases in between. This CDR3 is 15 amino acids long. In germline, CDR1 is SGDLS, CDR2 YYNGEE. CDR3 DNA sequence: TGTGCCAGCAGCGTACAAAGCGCCCCTGGAAACACCATATATTTT. Protein product: CASSVQSAPGNTIYF.

This clone was observed a handful of times. This sequence joins TRBV5-1 and TRBJ2-5, with a possible D match to TRBD2 (5 bases). The CDR3 runs 13 residues. V lost 8 bases and J lost 4, with 15 bases in between. Germline V gene data show CDR1 as SGHRS and CDR2 as YFSETQ. The CDR3 DNA sequence: TGCGCCAGTGCCCGGGCACTAGGAGAGACCCAGTACTTC. It translates to CASARALGETQYF.

This clone was observed a handful of times. The J gene is TRBJ1-5, the V gene TRBV7-9; D gene unclear. CDR1 is SEHNR, CDR2 FQNEAQ, per germline (reference sequence). The CDR3 runs to 13 residues. The V end lost 5 bases, the J end lost 5 bases, and 10 bases lay between the germline ends. The CDR3 reads CASSQQGDQPQHF. CDR3 in DNA: TGTGCCAGCAGCCAGCAAGGCGATCAGCCCCAGCATTTT.

The gene calls are TRBV5-1 and TRBJ2-7; 9 bases map to TRBD1. The CDR3 sequence is 15 residues long. V trimming: 3 bases; J trimming: 1 base; junction bases outside the gene matches: 5. In germline, CDR1 is SGHRS, CDR2 YFSETQ. CDR3 DNA: TGCGCCAGCAGCTCTGGCGGGACAGGGTCCTACGAGCAGTACTTC. Amino acids: CASSSGGTGSYEQYF.

CDR3 residues: CASSQETWAGELFF. The CDR3 DNA sequence: TGCGCCAGCAGCCAAGAGACATGGGCCGGGGAGCTGTTTTTT. The J gene is TRBJ2-2, the V gene TRBV4-3; no clear D gene. Germline V CDR1 and CDR2: LGHNA, YSLEER. V was trimmed by 0 bases and J by 6 bases, leaving 8 bases between them. This CDR3 has 14 amino acids.

The CDR3 region is CASGQGNQPQHF. The CDR3 DNA sequence: TGTGCCAGCGGACAGGGTAATCAGCCCCAGCATTTT. The chain recombines TRBV7-2 with TRBJ1-5; 8 bases map to TRBD1. The V gene end was trimmed by 8 bases and the J gene end by 4 bases; junction bases not matched to a gene: 1. The CDR3 is 12 amino acids. CDR1 is SGHTA and CDR2 is FQGNSA in the germline V gene. Filled out from reference TRBV7-2 and TRBJ1-5, the complete variable domain reads GAGVSQSPSNKVTEKGKDVELRCDPISGHTALYWYRQSLGQGLEFLIYFQGNSAPDKSGLPSDRFSAERTGGSVSTLTIQRTQQEDSAVYLCASGQGNQPQHFGDGTRLSIL.

This clone was seen only a few times. This chain connects TRBV25-1 to TRBJ1-6; D remains unclear. Germline V lookup: CDR1 MGHDK, CDR2 SYGVNS. Trimming cost V 0 bases and J 7 bases, with 7 bases left between them. This CDR3 is built from 14 residues. This chain's CDR3 is CASSEYLTNSPLHF. The CDR3 nucleotides read TGTGCCAGCAGTGAATATTTGACGAATTCACCCCTCCACTTT.

The V call is TRBV9, the J call TRBJ2-3, with 14 bases aligning to TRBD2. Trimming cost V 4 bases and J 3 bases; bases outside gene matches: 7. The V gene's germline CDR1 is SGDLS and CDR2 YYNGEE. The CDR3 is made up of 17 amino acids. For the CDR3, the DNA is TGTGCCAGCAGCCCTCGACTAGCGGGGGGGCCTACAGATACGCAGTATTTT. Its translation: CASSPRLAGGPTDTQYF. Together with reference TRBV9 and TRBJ2-3, the CDR3 gives the full variable domain: DSGVTQTPKHLITATGQRVTLRCSPRSGDLSVYWYQQSLDQGLQFLIQYYNGEERAKGNILERFSAQQFPDLHSELNLSSLELGDSALYFCASSPRLAGGPTDTQYFGPGTRLTVL.

There are a few counts of this clone. The rearrangement uses TRBV7-9 and TRBJ1-6; D unclear. The CDR3 length is 14 residues. Germline V gives CDR1 SEHNR, CDR2 FQNEAQ (reference sequence). Deletions cut 3 bases from V and 6 bases from J, with 9 bases between. Here the CDR3 DNA reads TGTGCCAGCAGCTTTACAGAGCCTAATTCACCCCTCCACTTT. Translating gives CASSFTEPNSPLHF.

This chain joins TRBV9 and TRBJ2-3; 11 bases match TRBD2. This CDR3 is 15 amino acids long. Germline V gene data show CDR1 as SGDLS and CDR2 as YYNGEE. The ends lost 0 bases at V and 5 bases at J; junction bases unmatched: 2. CDR3 sequence: CASSVASGGIDTQYF. Here the CDR3 DNA reads TGTGCCAGCAGCGTAGCTAGCGGGGGGATAGATACGCAGTATTTT.

The table lists this clone with a few counts. This chain joins TRBV7-3 and TRBJ2-2; D tentatively reads TRBD1 or TRBD2 (6 bases each). CDR3 length equals 16 residues. Deletions cut 4 bases from V and 6 bases from J, with 18 bases between. In germline, CDR1 is SGHTA, CDR2 FQGTGA. The CDR3 bases are TGTGCCAGCAGCTCCCCGGGGGCGGGTGGAGCCGGGGAGCTGTTTTTT. Its protein product is CASSSPGAGGAGELFF.

This sequence joins TRBV6-6 and TRBJ2-4; TRBD2 matches at 9 bases. This CDR3 region has 13 residues. The V gene end was trimmed by 10 bases and the J gene end by 4 bases; junction bases not matched to a gene: 5. Germline V gene sequence: CDR1 MNHNY, CDR2 SVGAGI (reference sequence). In nucleotides, the CDR3 is TGTGCCACCCTGACTAGCGGTAAAAACATTCAGTACTTC. The encoded protein is CATLTSGKNIQYF.

V usage is TRBV28 and J usage is TRBJ1-5; the D is unclear. The V end lost 3 bases, the J end lost 2 bases, and 8 bases lay between the germline ends. The CDR3 is made up of 14 amino acids. Germline V gene sequence: CDR1 MDHEN, CDR2 SYDVKM. The CDR3 loop is CASSLGGGNQPQHF. The CDR3, as DNA: TGTGCCAGCAGTTTGGGTGGGGGCAATCAGCCCCAGCATTTT. Using reference TRBV28 and TRBJ1-5 for the parts outside the CDR3, the full variable domain is DVKVTQSSRYLVKRTGEKVFLECVQDMDHENMFWYRQDPGLGLRLIYFSYDVKMKEKGDIPEGYSVSREKKERFSLILESASTNQTSMYLCASSLGGGNQPQHFGDGTRLSIL.

This CDR3 is CASSVFDRASGNTIYF. The CDR3 nucleotides read TGTGCCAGCAGCGTCTTCGACAGGGCTTCTGGAAACACCATATATTTT. This chain uses TRBV9 with TRBJ1-3, with 7 bases identical to TRBD1. The CDR3 is 16 amino acids. Looked up from germline, CDR1 is SGDLS and CDR2 is YYNGEE. V trimming: 2 bases; J trimming: 1 base; junction bases outside the gene matches: 6.

A few counts support this clone. This sequence joins TRBV7-9 and TRBJ1-1; no clear D. The length of the CDR3 is 15 residues. V dropped 5 bases and J dropped 1 base, with 14 bases sitting between them. The germline V gene has CDR1 SEHNR and CDR2 FQNEAQ (reference sequence). The CDR3 reads CASSLNLPGNTEAFF. As DNA, the CDR3 is TGTGCCAGCAGCCTTAACCTACCCGGGAACACTGAAGCTTTCTTT. Full variable domain (outside the CDR3, taken from reference TRBV7-9 and TRBJ1-1): DTGVSQNPRHKITKRGQNVTFRCDPISEHNRLYWYRQTLGQGPEFLTYFQNEAQLEKSRLLSDRFSAERPKGSFSTLEIQRTEQGDSAMYLCASSLNLPGNTEAFFGQGTRLTVV.

In this sample, this clone turned up a few times. The chain is built from TRBV7-2 and TRBJ2-5; 8 nucleotides align to TRBD2. The trim removed 2 bases at V and 13 bases at J, leaving 6 bases unmatched. The CDR3 sequence is 12 residues long. Germline V lookup: CDR1 SGHTA, CDR2 FQGNSA. As DNA, the CDR3 is TGTGCCAGCAGCTTACTTGCGGGGGGCCTGTACTTC. Translated: CASSLLAGGLYF.

This clone has just a few counts. The chain links TRBV19 to TRBJ1-2; D is unresolved. Germline lookup yields CDR1 LNHDA and CDR2 SQIVND (reference sequence). V gave up 4 bases and J gave up 2 bases, with 8 bases separating them. The CDR3 covers 13 residues. CDR3 sequence: CASSTQDNYGYTF. CDR3 DNA sequence: TGTGCCAGTAGTACCCAGGACAACTATGGCTACACCTTC.

In the case of this clone: The sample holds other DNA sequences that translate to the same CDR3. This chain connects TRBV5-1 to TRBJ2-3; D is unclear. The CDR3 is 14 amino acids. Germline loops: CDR1 SGHRS, CDR2 YFSETQ. V was trimmed by 0 bases and J by 2 bases, leaving 7 bases between them. This CDR3 is CASSLGTLTDTQYF. The DNA of the CDR3 is TGCGCCAGCAGCTTGGGAACCCTCACAGATACGCAGTATTTT.

This clone appeared many times. CDR3 DNA sequence: TGTGCCAGCAGCCGTTTAACAGGGGACAATGAGCAGTTCTTC. Translation: CASSRLTGDNEQFF. The V gene is TRBV14, the J gene TRBJ2-1; 7 bases line up with TRBD1. V lost 4 bases and J lost 5; bases outside the gene matches: 5. Germline CDR1 SGHDN, CDR2 FVKESK. The CDR3 length is 14 residues.

This clone was recorded a few times. The gene calls are TRBV10-3 and TRBJ2-2; the match to TRBD2 covers 7 bases. The germline V gene encodes CDR1 ENHRY and CDR2 SYGVKD. CDR3 length equals 16 residues. V shed 8 bases, J shed 4 bases, and the junction held 13 bases outside the gene matches. In DNA, the CDR3 is TGTGCCATCTCCCGCGGCGAGGGGAGGGGCACCGGGGAGCTGTTTTTT. Translating gives CAISRGEGRGTGELFF.

V and J are TRBV27 and TRBJ2-7; tentatively, D is TRBD1 or TRBD2 (5 bases each). The CDR3 totals 17 residues. V was trimmed by 0 bases and J by 1 base, leaving 16 bases between them. Germline V lookup: CDR1 MNHEY, CDR2 SMNVEV (reference sequence). This CDR3 is CASSLSRRDGRSYEQYF. Written as DNA, the CDR3 is TGTGCCAGCAGTTTATCTCGCCGGGACGGCAGATCCTACGAGCAGTACTTC.

V and J are TRBV2 and TRBJ2-3; D remains ambiguous. Germline CDR1 is SNHLY and CDR2 is FYNNEI. V was cut by 5 bases and J by 6 bases, with 9 bases left in between. This CDR3 comprises 12 residues. CDR3 DNA sequence: TGTGCCAGCAGTCCTACCTCGGATACGCAGTATTTT. This translates into CASSPTSDTQYF.

The rearrangement uses TRBV10-2 and TRBJ2-7; TRBD2 is a possible D gene (6 bases). This CDR3 comprises 14 residues. V was cut by 4 bases and J by 0 bases, with 10 bases left in between. Germline CDR1 is WSHSY and CDR2 is SAAADI. CDR3 region: CASSVGGSSYEQYF. In DNA form, the CDR3 reads TGCGCCAGCAGTGTCGGGGGAAGCTCCTACGAGCAGTACTTC.

The chain links TRBV19 to TRBJ1-2, with 7 bases matching TRBD1. Germline V gives CDR1 LNHDA, CDR2 SQIVND (reference sequence). The CDR3 runs 14 residues. The V gene end was trimmed by 5 bases and the J gene end by 2 bases; junction bases not matched to a gene: 5. CDR3 sequence: CASSPPRGNYGYTF. For the CDR3, the DNA is TGTGCCAGTAGTCCCCCCAGGGGGAACTATGGCTACACCTTC.

This clone was seen a handful of times. The chain carries TRBV30 and TRBJ1-2; D is undetermined. Germline lookup yields CDR1 GTSNPN and CDR2 SVGIG (reference sequence). V was shortened by 0 bases and J by 2 bases, with 13 bases between the two germline ends. The CDR3 totals 15 residues. The CDR3 here is CAWSVRNRQNYGYTF. CDR3 nucleotides: TGTGCCTGGAGTGTAAGAAACCGCCAGAACTATGGCTACACCTTC.

The gene calls are TRBV5-1 and TRBJ1-4; D possibly corresponds to TRBD1 (5 bases). The CDR3 sequence is 15 residues long. From germline, CDR1 is SGHRS and CDR2 YFSETQ. The ends were cut back, 2 bases at V and 5 bases at J, with 13 bases in the middle. This CDR3 reads CASSFLGTSNEKLFF. In DNA, the CDR3 is TGCGCCAGCAGCTTCCTCGGGACTTCCAATGAAAAACTGTTTTTT.

The chain combines TRBV18 with TRBJ2-3, with D uncertain. Between the trimmed V and J ends, which lost 1 base and 4 bases, there was a span of 6 bases. The CDR3 contains 13 residues. CDR1 and CDR2 from the germline V gene are KGHSH and LQKENI. The CDR3 here is CASSPLEADTQYF. CDR3 in DNA: TGTGCCAGCTCACCACTAGAAGCAGATACGCAGTATTTT.

V gene TRBV29-1 combines with J gene TRBJ1-1; possibly TRBD1 for D (6 bases). V was pared by 1 base and J by 1 base, with 7 bases between. CDR1 SQVTM and CDR2 ANQGSEA come from the germline V gene. This CDR3 has 13 residues. DNA for the CDR3: TGCAGCGTTGAAGGACAGGAGAACACTGAAGCTTTCTTT. As protein: CSVEGQENTEAFF.

The genes are TRBV30 and TRBJ1-5; D is undetermined. Germline CDR1 reads GTSNPN; CDR2 reads SVGIG (reference sequence). V was pared by 3 bases and J by 4 bases, with 13 bases between. CDR3 length equals 14 residues. The CDR3, as DNA: TGTGCCTGGAGCCGGTTGGATGGGAATCAGCCCCAGCATTTT. This encodes CAWSRLDGNQPQHF.